The 11 T cell receptor beta chains in this list originate from one sample, sequenced in a study of shared clonotypes between healthy human individuals (dated by TCRdb to between 2020 and 2021). The library was obtained by the immunoSEQ multiplex PCR assay. TCRdb took over this immuneACCESS table, retaining in-frame rearrangements with V and J assigned. Such tables are incomplete; in checked studies, under half of the missing clones stem from an unresolved V gene, and the remainder is unexplained. Present in this sample are about 2.4 million clones, roughly 93% of which were seen just once. The ten top clones hold more than 0.35% of the sample. Specimen: naive CD4+ T cells from PBMCs. This specimen's cell subset or site label, interpreted: CD45RA+ positively selected. The origin of the receptors is a man younger than 30 in good health. Some clones in this sample may be carry-over from other donors' samples.

J is TRBJ2-4 and V is TRBV5-4; weak D call: TRBD2 (5 bases). The germline gives CDR1 SGHNT, CDR2 YYREEE (reference sequence). Trimming pared 3 bases from V and 0 bases from J, leaving 10 bases between. This CDR3 has 15 residues. CDR3 loop: CASSSDGVAKNIQYF. Written as DNA, the CDR3 is TGTGCCAGCAGCTCGGACGGGGTAGCCAAAAACATTCAGTACTTC.

The count of this clone is one. This chain connects TRBV19 to TRBJ2-2; D unclear. V shed 3 bases and J shed 4 bases, with 9 bases lying between them. Germline V gives CDR1 LNHDA, CDR2 SQIVND (reference sequence). The CDR3 runs to 14 residues. Here the CDR3 reads CASSIKGITGELFF. CDR3 nucleotides: TGTGCCAGTAGTATCAAGGGCATCACCGGGGAGCTGTTTTTT.

V usage is TRBV18 and J usage is TRBJ1-2; 11 bases line up with TRBD1. V gave up 6 bases and J gave up 13 bases; unmatched junction bases: 10. The CDR3 sequence is 13 residues long. CDR1 is KGHSH and CDR2 is LQKENI in the germline V gene. The CDR3 DNA reads as TGTGCCAGCTCCCCCGGGACAGGGGGATATTGCACCTTC. It codes for CASSPGTGGYCTF.

This clone was observed a single time. The rearrangement joins TRBV28 to TRBJ2-7; 12 bases line up with TRBD2. Germline loops: CDR1 MDHEN, CDR2 SYDVKM. V shed 2 bases, J shed 3 bases, and the junction held 2 bases outside the gene matches. There are 15 residues in the CDR3. In nucleotides, the CDR3 is TGTGCCAGCAGTTTACGGGGACTAGCGGGCTACGAGCAGTACTTC. It specifies CASSLRGLAGYEQYF.

J is TRBJ1-1 and V is TRBV7-3, with D possibly TRBD1 on 5 matching bases. The CDR3 extends over 14 amino acids. From germline, CDR1 is SGHTA and CDR2 FQGTGA. V lost 5 bases to trimming and J lost 0 bases, with 10 bases between them. The CDR3 here is CASSPGRMNTEAFF. In DNA, the CDR3 is TGTGCCAGCAGCCCGGGACGGATGAACACTGAAGCTTTCTTT.

The chain is built from TRBV5-4 and TRBJ2-5, with 10 bases identical to TRBD2. With V trimmed by 4 bases and J by 5 bases, 8 bases remained unmatched. This CDR3 comprises 15 residues. CDR1 and CDR2 from the germline V gene are SGHNT and YYREEE (reference sequence). The CDR3: CASSAVAGGLETQYF. The CDR3 DNA is TGTGCCAGCAGCGCAGTAGCGGGAGGCCTCGAGACCCAGTACTTC.

The count of this clone is one. This rearrangement joins TRBV4-2 to TRBJ2-6; TRBD2 might be the D (5 bases). The germline CDR1 and CDR2 sequences are LGHNA and YNFKEQ. Trimming shortened V by 3 bases and J by 3 bases, and 18 bases separated the two germline ends. CDR3 length: 18 residues. As DNA, the CDR3 is TGTGCCAGCAGCCAGGCTCAACGAGGGCGTTTTGGGGCCAACGTCCTGACTTTC. Protein sequence: CASSQAQRGRFGANVLTF.

The chain joins TRBV9 to TRBJ2-6; D is possibly TRBD2 (5 bases). V was cut by 2 bases and J by 4 bases, with 13 bases left in between. CDR3 length: 16 amino acids. CDR1 is SGDLS, CDR2 YYNGEE, per germline. The CDR3 DNA is TGTGCCAGCAGCGTTAGAGGGCAACAGGGGGCCAACGTCCTGACTTTC. It translates to CASSVRGQQGANVLTF. The full variable domain, rest sourced from reference TRBV9 and TRBJ2-6, is DSGVTQTPKHLITATGQRVTLRCSPRSGDLSVYWYQQSLDQGLQFLIQYYNGEERAKGNILERFSAQQFPDLHSELNLSSLELGDSALYFCASSVRGQQGANVLTFGAGSRLTVL.

The DNA of the CDR3 is TGTGCCACCCAACGCCCAGGGGGCGGGGAGCTGTTTTTT. Protein product: CATQRPGGGELFF. This chain connects TRBV6-5 to TRBJ2-2; 7 nucleotides match TRBD1. CDR1 and CDR2 (germline): MNHEY, SVGAGI. V lost 10 bases, J lost 7 bases, and 9 bases stayed unmatched. The CDR3 length is 13 residues.

This clone appeared once. The chain couples TRBV19 to TRBJ2-7; D is possibly TRBD1 or TRBD2 (5 bases each). The length of the CDR3 is 15 residues. CDR1 and CDR2 (germline): LNHDA, SQIVND (reference sequence). V was pared by 7 bases and J by 2 bases, with 18 bases between. CDR3 DNA sequence: TGTGCCAGTAAACACACCGGGACGTTGGCCTACGAGCAGTACTTC. It translates to CASKHTGTLAYEQYF.

The chain joins TRBV18 to TRBJ2-7; 7 bases are a match to TRBD1. The V segment lost 3 bases and the J segment 5 bases; nucleotides outside the gene matches: 10. This CDR3 contains 15 residues. The V gene's germline CDR1 is KGHSH and CDR2 LQKENI. Here the CDR3 DNA reads TGTGCCAGCTCACCGTGGAGACAGGGATCCAACGAGCAGTACTTC. Translation gives CASSPWRQGSNEQYF.